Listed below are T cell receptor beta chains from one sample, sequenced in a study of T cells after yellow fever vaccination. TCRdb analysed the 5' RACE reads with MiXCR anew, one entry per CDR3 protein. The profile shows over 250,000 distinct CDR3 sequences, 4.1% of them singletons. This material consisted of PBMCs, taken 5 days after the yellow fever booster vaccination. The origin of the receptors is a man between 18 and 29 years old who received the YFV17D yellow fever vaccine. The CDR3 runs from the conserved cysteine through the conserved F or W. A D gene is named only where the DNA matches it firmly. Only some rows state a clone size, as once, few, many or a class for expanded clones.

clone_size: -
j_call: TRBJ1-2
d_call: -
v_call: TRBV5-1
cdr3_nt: TGCGCCAGCAGGTCAGGTAGATTCGATGGCTACACCTTC
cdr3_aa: CASRSGRFDGYTF

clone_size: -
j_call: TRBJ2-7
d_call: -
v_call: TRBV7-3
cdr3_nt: TGTGCCAGCAGCCGCTCCGGGAGCTCCTACGAGCAGTACTTC
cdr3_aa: CASSRSGSSYEQYF

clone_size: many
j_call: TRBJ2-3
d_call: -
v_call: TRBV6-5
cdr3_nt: TGTGCCAGCATGGGTTTCGGGGGGCGGCGCACAGATACGCAGTATTTT
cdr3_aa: CASMGFGGRRTDTQYF

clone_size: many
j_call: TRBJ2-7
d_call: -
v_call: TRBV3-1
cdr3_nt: TGTGCCAGCAGCCTTGGGTCCGACAAGCAGTACTTC
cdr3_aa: CASSLGSDKQYF

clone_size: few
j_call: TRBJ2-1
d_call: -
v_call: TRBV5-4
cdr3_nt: TGTGCCAGCAGCTTGGGCGGGACTCATTACAATGAGCAGTTCTTC
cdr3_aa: CASSLGGTHYNEQFF

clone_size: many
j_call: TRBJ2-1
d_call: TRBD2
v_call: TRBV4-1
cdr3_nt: TGCGCCAGCAGCCGAGGGGGACTAGCGGCCCTAGGTAATGAGCAGTTCTTC
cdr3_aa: CASSRGGLAALGNEQFF

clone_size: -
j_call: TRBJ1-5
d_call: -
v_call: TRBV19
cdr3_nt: TGTGCCAGTAGTATGGCCAACGTCGTTCAGCCCCAGCATTTT
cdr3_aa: CASSMANVVQPQHF

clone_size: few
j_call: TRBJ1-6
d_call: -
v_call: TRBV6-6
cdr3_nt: TGTGCCAGCAGTTACTCGCAGGGCAATAATTCACCCCTCCACTTT
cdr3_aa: CASSYSQGNNSPLHF

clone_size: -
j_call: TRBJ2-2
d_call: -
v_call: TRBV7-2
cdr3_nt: TGTGCCAGCAGCTTTGCTTACGGGGAGCTGTTTTTT
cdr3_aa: CASSFAYGELFF

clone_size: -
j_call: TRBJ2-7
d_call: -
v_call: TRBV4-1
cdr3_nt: TGCGCCAGCAGCCAAGGGGAAAACTACGAGCAGTACTTC
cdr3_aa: CASSQGENYEQYF

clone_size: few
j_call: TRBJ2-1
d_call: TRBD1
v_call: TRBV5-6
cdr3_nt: TGTGCCAGCAGCACCTCAGGGGGCAGGGATGAGCAGTTCTTC
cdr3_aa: CASSTSGGRDEQFF

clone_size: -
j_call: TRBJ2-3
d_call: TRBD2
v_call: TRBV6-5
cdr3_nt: TGTGCCAGCAGTTCACTAGCGGGAGCAGATACGCAGTATTTT
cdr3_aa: CASSSLAGADTQYF

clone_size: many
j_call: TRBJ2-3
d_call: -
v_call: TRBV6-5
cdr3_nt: TGTGCCAGCAGGAATCCGGACACAGATACGCAGTATTTT
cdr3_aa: CASRNPDTDTQYF

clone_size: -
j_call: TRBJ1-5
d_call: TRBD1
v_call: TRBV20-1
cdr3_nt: TGCAGTGCTTCGACGGGACAGGGAGGCAATCAGCCCCAGCATTTT
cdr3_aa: CSASTGQGGNQPQHF

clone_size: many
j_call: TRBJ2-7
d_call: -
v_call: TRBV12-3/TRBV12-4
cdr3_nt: TGTGCCAGCAGTTCTAGTTTGCCCTACGAGCAGTACTTC
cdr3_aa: CASSSSLPYEQYF

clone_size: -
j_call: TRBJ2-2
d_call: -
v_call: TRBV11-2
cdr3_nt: TGTGCCAGCAGTAAGATCAGATCGAACACCGGGGAGCTGTTTTTT
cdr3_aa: CASSKIRSNTGELFF